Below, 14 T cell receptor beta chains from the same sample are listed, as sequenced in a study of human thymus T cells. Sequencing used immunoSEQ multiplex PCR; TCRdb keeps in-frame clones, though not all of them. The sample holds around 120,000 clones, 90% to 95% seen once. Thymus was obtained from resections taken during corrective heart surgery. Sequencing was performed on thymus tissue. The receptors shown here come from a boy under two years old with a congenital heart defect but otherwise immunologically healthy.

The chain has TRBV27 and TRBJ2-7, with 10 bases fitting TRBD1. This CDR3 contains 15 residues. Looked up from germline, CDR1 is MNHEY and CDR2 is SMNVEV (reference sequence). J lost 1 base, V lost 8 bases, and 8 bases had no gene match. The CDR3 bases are TGTGCCAGCGGACAGGGGGGTGGGCCATCCTACGAGCAGTACTTC. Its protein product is CASGQGGGPSYEQYF.

The CDR3: CASSGSGGSSYNEQFF. The CDR3 DNA reads as TGTGCCAGCAGCGGGAGCGGGGGGAGCTCCTACAATGAGCAGTTCTTC. The chain uses TRBV5-4 and TRBJ2-1, with 9 bases fitting TRBD2. Germline V gives CDR1 SGHNT, CDR2 YYREEE (reference sequence). The CDR3 runs 16 residues. After removal of 4 bases from V and 0 bases from J, the junction contained 5 bases not matched to a gene. The variable domain in full, with the rest retrieved from reference TRBV5-4 and TRBJ2-1, is ETGVTQSPTHLIKTRGQQVTLRCSSQSGHNTVSWYQQALGQGPQFIFQYYREEENGRGNFPPRFSGLQFPNYSSELNVNALELDDSALYLCASSGSGGSSYNEQFFGPGTRLTVL.

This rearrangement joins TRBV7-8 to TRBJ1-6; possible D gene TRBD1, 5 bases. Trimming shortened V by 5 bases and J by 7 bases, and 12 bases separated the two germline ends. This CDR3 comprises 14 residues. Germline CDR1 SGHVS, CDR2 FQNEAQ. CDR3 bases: TGTGCCAGCAGCCCACCTCGGGGGAATTCACCCCTCCACTTT. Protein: CASSPPRGNSPLHF.

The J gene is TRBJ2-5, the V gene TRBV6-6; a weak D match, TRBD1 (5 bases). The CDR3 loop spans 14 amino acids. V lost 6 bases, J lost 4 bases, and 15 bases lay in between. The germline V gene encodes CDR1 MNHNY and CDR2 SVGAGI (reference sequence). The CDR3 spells CASSSPQASETQYF. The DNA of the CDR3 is TGTGCCAGCAGCTCCCCACAGGCGTCAGAGACCCAGTACTTC.

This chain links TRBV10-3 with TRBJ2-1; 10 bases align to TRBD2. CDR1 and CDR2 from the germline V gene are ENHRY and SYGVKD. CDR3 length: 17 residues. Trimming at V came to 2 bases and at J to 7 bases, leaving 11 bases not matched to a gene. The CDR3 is CAISEPRAGGPKNEQFF. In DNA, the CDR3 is TGTGCCATCAGTGAGCCGAGAGCGGGGGGGCCTAAAAATGAGCAGTTCTTC.

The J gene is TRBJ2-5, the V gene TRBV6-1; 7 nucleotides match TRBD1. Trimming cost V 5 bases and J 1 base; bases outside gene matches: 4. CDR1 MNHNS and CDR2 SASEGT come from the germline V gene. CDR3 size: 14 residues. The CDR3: CASSTGDTQETQYF. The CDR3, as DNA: TGTGCCAGCAGTACAGGGGACACCCAAGAGACCCAGTACTTC.

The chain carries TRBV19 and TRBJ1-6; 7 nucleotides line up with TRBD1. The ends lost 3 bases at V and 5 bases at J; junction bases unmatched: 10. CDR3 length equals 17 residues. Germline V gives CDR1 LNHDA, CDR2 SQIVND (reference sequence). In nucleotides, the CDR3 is TGTGCCAGTAGTATGGGGAGAGACAGGGAGAATAATTCACCCCTCCACTTT. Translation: CASSMGRDRENNSPLHF.

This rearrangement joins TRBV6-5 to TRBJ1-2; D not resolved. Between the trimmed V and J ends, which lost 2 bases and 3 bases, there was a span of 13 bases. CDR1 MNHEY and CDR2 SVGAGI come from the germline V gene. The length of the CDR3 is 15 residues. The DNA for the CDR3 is TGTGCCAGCAGTTACCTTGGAGGGATCGACTATGGCTACACCTTC. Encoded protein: CASSYLGGIDYGYTF.

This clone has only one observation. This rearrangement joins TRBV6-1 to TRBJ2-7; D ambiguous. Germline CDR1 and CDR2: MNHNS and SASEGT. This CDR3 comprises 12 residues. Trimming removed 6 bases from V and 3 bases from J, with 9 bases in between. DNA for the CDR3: TGTGCCAGCAGGGACGACGGCTACGAGCAGTACTTC. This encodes CASRDDGYEQYF.

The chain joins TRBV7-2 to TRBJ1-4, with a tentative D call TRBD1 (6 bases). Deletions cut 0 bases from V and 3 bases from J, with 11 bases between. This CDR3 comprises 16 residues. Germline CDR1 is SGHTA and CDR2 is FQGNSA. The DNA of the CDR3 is TGTGCCAGCAGCTTAGCGGTCAGGGGATCTAATGAAAAACTGTTTTTT. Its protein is CASSLAVRGSNEKLFF.

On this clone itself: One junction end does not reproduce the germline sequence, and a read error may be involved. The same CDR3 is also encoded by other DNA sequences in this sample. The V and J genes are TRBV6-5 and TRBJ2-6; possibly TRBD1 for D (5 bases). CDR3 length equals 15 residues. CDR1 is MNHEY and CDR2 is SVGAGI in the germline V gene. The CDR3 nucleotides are TGTGCCAGCAGTTTAGTCAGGTCTGGGGCAAACGTCCTGACTTTC. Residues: CASSLVRSGANVLTF.

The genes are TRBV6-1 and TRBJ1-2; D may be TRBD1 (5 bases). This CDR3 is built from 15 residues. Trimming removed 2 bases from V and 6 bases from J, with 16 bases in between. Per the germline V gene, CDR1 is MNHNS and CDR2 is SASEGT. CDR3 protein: CASSERGREKHGYTF. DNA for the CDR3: TGTGCCAGCAGTGAACGGGGGAGGGAAAAGCATGGCTACACCTTC.

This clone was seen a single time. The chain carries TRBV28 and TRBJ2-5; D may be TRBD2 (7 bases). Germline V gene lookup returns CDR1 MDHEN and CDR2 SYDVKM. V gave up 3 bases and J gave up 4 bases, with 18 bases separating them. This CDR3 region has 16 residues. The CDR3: CASSFERDTNIETQYF. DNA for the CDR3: TGTGCCAGCAGTTTTGAGCGGGACACGAATATAGAGACCCAGTACTTC.

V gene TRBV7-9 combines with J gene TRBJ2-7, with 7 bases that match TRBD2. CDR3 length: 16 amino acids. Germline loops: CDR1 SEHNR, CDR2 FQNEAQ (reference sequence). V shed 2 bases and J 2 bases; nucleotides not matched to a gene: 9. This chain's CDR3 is CASSLYSSGPPYEQYF. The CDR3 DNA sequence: TGTGCCAGCAGCTTATATTCTAGCGGCCCTCCCTACGAGCAGTACTTC.